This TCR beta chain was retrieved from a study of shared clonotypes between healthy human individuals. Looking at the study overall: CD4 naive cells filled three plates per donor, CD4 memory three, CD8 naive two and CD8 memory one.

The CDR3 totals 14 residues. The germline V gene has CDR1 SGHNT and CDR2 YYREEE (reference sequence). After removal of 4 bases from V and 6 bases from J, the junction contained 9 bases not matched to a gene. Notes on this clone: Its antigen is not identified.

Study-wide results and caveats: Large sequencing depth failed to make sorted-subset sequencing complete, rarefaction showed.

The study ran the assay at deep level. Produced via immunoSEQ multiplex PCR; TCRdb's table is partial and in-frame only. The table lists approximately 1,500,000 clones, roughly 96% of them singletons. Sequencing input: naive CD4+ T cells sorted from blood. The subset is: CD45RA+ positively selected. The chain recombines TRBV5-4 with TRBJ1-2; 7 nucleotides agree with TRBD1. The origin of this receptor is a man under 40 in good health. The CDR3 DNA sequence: TGTGCCAGCAGCCAAACCACAGGGGTCGATGGCTACACCTTC. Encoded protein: CASSQTTGVDGYTF. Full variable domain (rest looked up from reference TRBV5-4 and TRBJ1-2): ETGVTQSPTHLIKTRGQQVTLRCSSQSGHNTVSWYQQALGQGPQFIFQYYREEENGRGNFPPRFSGLQFPNYSSELNVNALELDDSALYLCASSQTTGVDGYTFGSGTRLTVV.